The T cell receptor beta chain under discussion was sequenced for a study of blood T cell repertoires in COVID-19. Looking at the study overall: The United States, Italy and Spain provided the acute and convalescent COVID-19 samples. T cells, B-cell-depleted T cells, or PBMCs supplied cDNA or gDNA.

Original methodology: Amplification of reference gene primers provided the estimated nucleated cell counts. Sequencing used immunoSEQ multiplex PCR; TCRdb keeps in-frame clones, though not all of them. V, J and clone size were drawn from that table, and D and trimming were deduced from the DNA. Found here are under 300,000 clones, around 83% of them singletons; the top ten hold approximately 9.6%. The V segment lost 7 bases and the J segment 10 bases; nucleotides outside the gene matches: 8. The germline gives CDR1 SNHLY, CDR2 FYNNEI. The CDR3 is 13 amino acids. The receptor comes from an elderly woman with acute or convalescent COVID-19. J is TRBJ2-1 and V is TRBV2; the match to TRBD1 covers 9 bases. Sequencing used peripheral blood. CDR3 protein: CASKWTGEQEQFF. CDR3 coding DNA: TGTGCCAGCAAATGGACAGGGGAGCAGGAGCAGTTCTTC.